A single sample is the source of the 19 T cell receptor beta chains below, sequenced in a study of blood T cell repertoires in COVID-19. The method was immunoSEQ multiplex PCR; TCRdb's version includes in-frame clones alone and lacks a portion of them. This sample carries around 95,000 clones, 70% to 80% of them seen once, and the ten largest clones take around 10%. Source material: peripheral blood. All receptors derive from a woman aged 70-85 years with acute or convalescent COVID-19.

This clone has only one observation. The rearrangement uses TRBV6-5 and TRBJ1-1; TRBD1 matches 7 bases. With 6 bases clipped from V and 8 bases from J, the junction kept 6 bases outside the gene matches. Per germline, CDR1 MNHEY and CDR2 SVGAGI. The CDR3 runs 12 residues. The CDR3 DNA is TGTGCCAGCAGACGAACAGGGGAGGAAGCTTTCTTT. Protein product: CASRRTGEEAFF.

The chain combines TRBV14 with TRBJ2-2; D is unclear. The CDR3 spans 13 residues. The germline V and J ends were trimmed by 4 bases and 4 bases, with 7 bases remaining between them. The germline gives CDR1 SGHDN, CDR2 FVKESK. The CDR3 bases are TGTGCCAGCAGCCCGTTTCTCACCGGGGAGCTGTTTTTT. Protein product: CASSPFLTGELFF. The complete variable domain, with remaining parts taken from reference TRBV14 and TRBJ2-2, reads EAGVTQFPSHSVIEKGQTVTLRCDPISGHDNLYWYRRVMGKEIKFLLHFVKESKQDESGMPNNRFLAERTGGTYSTLKVQPAELEDSGVYFCASSPFLTGELFFGEGSRLTVL.

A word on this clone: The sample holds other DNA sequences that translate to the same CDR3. The CDR3 DNA follows: TGTGCCAGCAGCTCAGGGTTAAGCAATCAGCCCCAGCATTTT. The encoded protein is CASSSGLSNQPQHF. V and J are TRBV11-2 and TRBJ1-5; possibly TRBD1 for D (5 bases). This CDR3 comprises 14 residues. CDR1 is SGHAT and CDR2 is FQNNGV in the germline V gene. The V end was cut by 4 bases, the J end by 1 base, with 8 bases between.

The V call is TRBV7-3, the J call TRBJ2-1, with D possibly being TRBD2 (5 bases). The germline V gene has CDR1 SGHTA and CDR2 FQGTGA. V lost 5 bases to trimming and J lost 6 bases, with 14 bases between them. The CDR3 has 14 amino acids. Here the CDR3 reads CASSLSGASNEQFF. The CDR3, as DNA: TGTGCCAGCAGCCTAAGCGGCGCCTCCAATGAGCAGTTCTTC.

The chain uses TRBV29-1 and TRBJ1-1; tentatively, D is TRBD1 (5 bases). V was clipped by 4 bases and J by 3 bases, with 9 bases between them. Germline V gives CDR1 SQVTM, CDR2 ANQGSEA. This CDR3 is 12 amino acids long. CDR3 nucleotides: TGCAGCGTTGGGGGCAGGCACACTGAAGCTTTCTTT. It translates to CSVGGRHTEAFF.

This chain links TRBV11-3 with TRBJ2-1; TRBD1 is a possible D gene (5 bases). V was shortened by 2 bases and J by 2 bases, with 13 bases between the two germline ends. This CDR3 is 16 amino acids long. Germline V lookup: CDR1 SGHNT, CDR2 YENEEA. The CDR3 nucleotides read TGTGCCAGCAGCTTATTAGGTCAGGGCGCCTACAATGAGCAGTTCTTC. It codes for CASSLLGQGAYNEQFF. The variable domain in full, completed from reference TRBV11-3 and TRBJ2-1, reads EAGVVQSPRYKIIEKKQPVAFWCNPISGHNTLYWYLQNLGQGPELLIRYENEEAVDDSQLPKDRFSAERLKGVDSTLKIQPAELGDSAVYLCASSLLGQGAYNEQFFGPGTRLTVL.

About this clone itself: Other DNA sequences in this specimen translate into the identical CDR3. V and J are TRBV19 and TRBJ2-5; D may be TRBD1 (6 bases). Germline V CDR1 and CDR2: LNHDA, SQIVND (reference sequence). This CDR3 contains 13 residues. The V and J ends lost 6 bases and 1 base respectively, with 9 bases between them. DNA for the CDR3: TGTGCCAGTAGGGACAGAGGCCAAGAGACCCAGTACTTC. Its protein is CASRDRGQETQYF.

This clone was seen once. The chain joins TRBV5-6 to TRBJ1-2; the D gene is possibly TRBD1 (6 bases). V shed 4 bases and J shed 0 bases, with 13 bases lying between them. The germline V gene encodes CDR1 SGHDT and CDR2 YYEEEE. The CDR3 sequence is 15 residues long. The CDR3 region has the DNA TGTGCCAGCAGCCCCCCTTGGACAGCTAACTATGGCTACACCTTC. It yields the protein CASSPPWTANYGYTF.

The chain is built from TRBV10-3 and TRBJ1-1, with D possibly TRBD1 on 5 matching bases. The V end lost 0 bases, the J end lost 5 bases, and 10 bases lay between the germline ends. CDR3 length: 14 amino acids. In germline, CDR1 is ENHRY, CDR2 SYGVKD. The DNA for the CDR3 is TGTGCCATCAGTGAGTCGCGGGGGGAAACTGAAGCTTTCTTT. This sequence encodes CAISESRGETEAFF.

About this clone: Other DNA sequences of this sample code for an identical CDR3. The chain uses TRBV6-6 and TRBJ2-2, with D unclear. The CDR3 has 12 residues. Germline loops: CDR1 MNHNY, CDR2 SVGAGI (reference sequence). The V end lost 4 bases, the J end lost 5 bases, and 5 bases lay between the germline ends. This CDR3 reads CASSSYTGELFF. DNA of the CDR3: TGTGCCAGCAGTTCCTATACCGGGGAGCTGTTTTTT.

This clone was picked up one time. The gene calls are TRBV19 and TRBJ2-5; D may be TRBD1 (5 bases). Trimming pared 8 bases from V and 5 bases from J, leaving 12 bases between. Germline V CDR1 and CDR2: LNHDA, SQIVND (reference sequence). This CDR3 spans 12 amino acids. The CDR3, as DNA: TGTGCCAGTGCTCAGGGATGGGAGACCCAGTACTTC. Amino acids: CASAQGWETQYF.

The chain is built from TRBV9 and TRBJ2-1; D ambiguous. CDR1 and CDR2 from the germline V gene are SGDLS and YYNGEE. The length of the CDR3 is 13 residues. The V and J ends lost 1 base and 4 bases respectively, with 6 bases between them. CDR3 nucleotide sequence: TGTGCCAGCAGCGTAATCCCGTACAATGAGCAGTTCTTC. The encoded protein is CASSVIPYNEQFF.

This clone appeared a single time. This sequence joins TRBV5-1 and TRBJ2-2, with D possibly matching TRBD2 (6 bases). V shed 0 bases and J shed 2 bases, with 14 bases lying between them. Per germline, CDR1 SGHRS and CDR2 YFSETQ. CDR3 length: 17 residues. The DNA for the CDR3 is TGCGCCAGCAGCTTGGCCGGGGGAGCCCTAAACACCGGGGAGCTGTTTTTT. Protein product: CASSLAGGALNTGELFF.

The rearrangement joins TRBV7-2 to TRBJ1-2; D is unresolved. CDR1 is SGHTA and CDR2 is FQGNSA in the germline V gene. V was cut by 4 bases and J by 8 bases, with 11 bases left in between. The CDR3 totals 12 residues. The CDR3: CASSSLRTGYTF. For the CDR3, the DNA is TGTGCCAGCAGCTCACTACGAACCGGCTACACCTTC.

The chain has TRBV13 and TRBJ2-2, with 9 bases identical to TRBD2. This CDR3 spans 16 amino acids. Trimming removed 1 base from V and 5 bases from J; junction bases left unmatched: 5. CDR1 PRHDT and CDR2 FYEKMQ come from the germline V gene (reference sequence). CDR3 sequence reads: CASSLERGAETGELFF. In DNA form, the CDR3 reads TGTGCCAGCAGCTTAGAGCGGGGGGCAGAGACCGGGGAGCTGTTTTTT.

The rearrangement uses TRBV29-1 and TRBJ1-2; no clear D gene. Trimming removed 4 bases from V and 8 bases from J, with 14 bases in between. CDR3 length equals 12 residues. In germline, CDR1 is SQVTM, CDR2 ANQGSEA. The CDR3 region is CSVARPEEGYTF. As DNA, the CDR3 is TGCAGCGTTGCAAGGCCTGAGGAGGGCTACACCTTC.

The CDR3 coding sequence is TGTGCCAGCAGTTTTGGGCTCCAGTCCTACGAGCAGTACGTC. Its translation: CASSFGLQSYEQYV. The gene calls are TRBV28 and TRBJ2-7; D not resolved. Germline CDR1 and CDR2: MDHEN and SYDVKM. This CDR3 has 14 residues. The V end was cut by 3 bases, the J end by 1 base, with 10 bases between.

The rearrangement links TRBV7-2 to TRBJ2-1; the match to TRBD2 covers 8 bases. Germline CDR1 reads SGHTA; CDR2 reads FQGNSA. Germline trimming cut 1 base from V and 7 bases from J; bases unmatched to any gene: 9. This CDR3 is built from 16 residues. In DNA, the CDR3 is TGTGCCAGCAGCTTAGTATTTGCGGGGGGCCGGAATGAGCAGTTCTTC. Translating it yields CASSLVFAGGRNEQFF.

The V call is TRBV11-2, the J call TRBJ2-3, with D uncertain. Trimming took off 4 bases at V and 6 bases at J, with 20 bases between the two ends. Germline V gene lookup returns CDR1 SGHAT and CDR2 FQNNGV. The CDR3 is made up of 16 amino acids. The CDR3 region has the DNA TGTGCCAGCAGCTCGACCTACACTTACGGGTTTGATACGCAGTATTTT. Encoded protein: CASSSTYTYGFDTQYF.